A selection of T cell receptor beta chains follows, all from one sample in a study of blood T cells in healthy people across ages. Each CDR3 protein is one row after TCRdb ran MiXCR on the 5' RACE reads. The data show around 1,700,000 distinct CDR3 sequences, roughly 28% seen once. The sample was blood. These receptors were taken from a woman aged 25 to 39 in good health. Both conserved end residues are part of each CDR3. D genes are given only for firm matches. The listing skips clone size in some rows; elsewhere it reads once, few, many or a size class.

v_call: TRBV12-3/TRBV12-4
d_call: TRBD1
j_call: TRBJ1-1
clone_size: -
cdr3_aa: CASSPPDRASTEAFF
cdr3_nt: TGTGCCAGCAGTCCCCCGGACAGGGCATCCACTGAAGCTTTCTTT

v_call: TRBV5-1
d_call: TRBD2
j_call: TRBJ2-1
clone_size: many
cdr3_aa: CASSSGGFSYNEQFF
cdr3_nt: TGCGCCAGCAGCTCCGGGGGGTTCTCCTACAATGAGCAGTTCTTC

v_call: TRBV20-1
d_call: TRBD2
j_call: TRBJ2-3
clone_size: -
cdr3_aa: CSARDGGLGEQYF
cdr3_nt: TGCAGTGCTAGAGATGGGGGACTAGGAGAGCAGTATTTT

v_call: TRBV11-2
d_call: -
j_call: TRBJ2-7
clone_size: -
cdr3_aa: CASSLGIGANATYEQDF
cdr3_nt: TGTGCCAGCAGCTTAGGTATAGGGGCCAACGCGACCTACGAGCAGGACTTC

v_call: TRBV5-1
d_call: TRBD2
j_call: TRBJ2-7
clone_size: many
cdr3_aa: CASSSLGSSGGVRSYEQYF
cdr3_nt: TGCGCCAGCAGCTCACTCGGTTCTAGCGGGGGGGTCCGATCCTACGAGCAGTACTTC

v_call: TRBV29-1
d_call: -
j_call: TRBJ2-7
clone_size: many
cdr3_aa: CSVRAGTYEQYF
cdr3_nt: TGCAGCGTTCGGGCCGGAACCTACGAGCAGTACTTC

v_call: TRBV30
d_call: -
j_call: TRBJ1-2
clone_size: -
cdr3_aa: CAWSVGTGYTF
cdr3_nt: TGTGCCTGGAGTGTAGGGACCGGCTACACCTTC

v_call: TRBV9
d_call: -
j_call: TRBJ1-2
clone_size: few
cdr3_aa: CASRVGPLIGGYTF
cdr3_nt: TGTGCCAGCAGGGTGGGACCCTTAATAGGCGGCTACACCTTC

v_call: TRBV11-2
d_call: -
j_call: TRBJ1-1
clone_size: many
cdr3_aa: CASSLTPLDTEAFF
cdr3_nt: TGTGCCAGCAGCTTAACTCCGCTGGACACTGAAGCTTTCTTT

v_call: TRBV20-1
d_call: -
j_call: TRBJ2-6
clone_size: many
cdr3_aa: CSASFSGSGANVLTF
cdr3_nt: TGCAGTGCTAGCTTTTCCGGGAGTGGGGCCAACGTCCTGACTTTC

v_call: TRBV29-1
d_call: -
j_call: TRBJ1-2
clone_size: many
cdr3_aa: CSVDAGRGYYGYTF
cdr3_nt: TGCAGCGTTGATGCAGGGAGGGGATACTATGGCTACACCTTC

v_call: TRBV5-5
d_call: -
j_call: TRBJ2-7
clone_size: few
cdr3_aa: CASSQSYRAYEQYF
cdr3_nt: TGTGCCAGCAGCCAATCCTACAGGGCCTACGAGCAGTACTTC

v_call: TRBV20-1
d_call: -
j_call: TRBJ1-1
clone_size: -
cdr3_aa: CSARGGFMNTEAFF
cdr3_nt: TGCAGTGCTAGAGGCGGTTTTATGAACACTGAAGCTTTCTTT

v_call: TRBV10-3
d_call: TRBD1
j_call: TRBJ2-7
clone_size: -
cdr3_aa: CATGEGTGGVIGGYEQYF
cdr3_nt: TGTGCCACTGGGGAGGGGACAGGGGGCGTAATAGGAGGGTACGAGCAGTACTTC

v_call: TRBV10-3
d_call: TRBD1
j_call: TRBJ2-2
clone_size: few
cdr3_aa: CAIRGQGLTGELFF
cdr3_nt: TGTGCCATCAGGGGACAGGGCCTCACCGGGGAGCTGTTTTTT

v_call: TRBV25-1
d_call: -
j_call: TRBJ2-5
clone_size: -
cdr3_aa: CVSSNPWGEQETQYF
cdr3_nt: TGTGTCAGCAGTAATCCCTGGGGCGAACAAGAGACCCAGTACTTC

v_call: TRBV5-4
d_call: -
j_call: TRBJ2-5
clone_size: -
cdr3_aa: CASGRSARRQETQYF
cdr3_nt: TGTGCCAGCGGGCGGAGCGCGCGAAGGCAAGAGACCCAGTACTTC

v_call: TRBV2
d_call: TRBD1
j_call: TRBJ1-2
clone_size: -
cdr3_aa: CASSEPGTGGDGYTF
cdr3_nt: TGTGCCAGCAGCGAACCCGGGACAGGGGGCGACGGCTACACCTTC

v_call: TRBV20-1
d_call: -
j_call: TRBJ2-7
clone_size: few
cdr3_aa: CSAREAVSSSYEQYF
cdr3_nt: TGCAGTGCTAGAGAAGCGGTGTCAAGCTCCTACGAGCAGTACTTC

v_call: TRBV6-2/TRBV6-3
d_call: TRBD2
j_call: TRBJ2-5
clone_size: -
cdr3_aa: CASSPMGRESKTQYF
cdr3_nt: TGTGCCAGCAGTCCGATGGGGCGGGAGTCCAAGACCCAGTACTTC

v_call: TRBV29-1
d_call: TRBD1
j_call: TRBJ2-7
clone_size: -
cdr3_aa: CSVGQDGPYEQYF
cdr3_nt: TGCAGCGTCGGACAGGATGGACCCTACGAGCAGTACTTC

v_call: TRBV30
d_call: TRBD1
j_call: TRBJ2-7
clone_size: -
cdr3_aa: CAWSRTGGEQYF
cdr3_nt: TGTGCCTGGAGTAGGACAGGGGGCGAGCAGTACTTC

v_call: TRBV6-8
d_call: -
j_call: TRBJ2-4
clone_size: -
cdr3_aa: CASSYAMRLAKNIQYF
cdr3_nt: TGTGCCAGCAGTTACGCGATGAGACTAGCCAAAAACATTCAGTACTTC

v_call: TRBV5-1
d_call: -
j_call: TRBJ2-7
clone_size: -
cdr3_aa: CASSVHRAGYEQYF
cdr3_nt: TGCGCCAGCAGCGTACACCGGGCGGGCTACGAGCAGTACTTC

v_call: TRBV4-3
d_call: TRBD2
j_call: TRBJ2-5
clone_size: few
cdr3_aa: CASSQVTLAGSTQYF
cdr3_nt: TGCGCCAGCAGCCAAGTCACTCTAGCGGGAAGTACCCAGTACTTC

v_call: TRBV4-3
d_call: -
j_call: TRBJ2-6
clone_size: -
cdr3_aa: CASSRDSNRGANVLTF
cdr3_nt: TGCGCCAGCAGCCGTGATTCTAACCGGGGGGCCAACGTCCTGACTTTC

v_call: TRBV5-1
d_call: TRBD1
j_call: TRBJ2-7
clone_size: many
cdr3_aa: CASRTSTGSGYEQYF
cdr3_nt: TGCGCCAGCAGGACCTCGACAGGGTCCGGGTACGAGCAGTACTTC

v_call: TRBV6-5
d_call: -
j_call: TRBJ2-3
clone_size: few
cdr3_aa: CASRRGGARGTQYF
cdr3_nt: TGTGCCAGCAGAAGGGGCGGGGCCCGGGGTACGCAGTATTTT

v_call: TRBV24-1
d_call: -
j_call: TRBJ2-3
clone_size: few
cdr3_aa: CATRGFFGGPHASTDTQYF
cdr3_nt: TGTGCCACCAGGGGGTTTTTTGGGGGCCCGCATGCTAGCACAGATACGCAGTATTTT

v_call: TRBV3-1
d_call: -
j_call: TRBJ1-1
clone_size: -
cdr3_aa: CASSRAGARAEAFF
cdr3_nt: TGTGCCAGCAGCCGCGCCGGCGCCAGGGCTGAAGCTTTCTTT

v_call: TRBV9
d_call: TRBD2
j_call: TRBJ2-5
clone_size: many
cdr3_aa: CASSVAEGGRETQYF
cdr3_nt: TGTGCCAGCAGCGTGGCGGAGGGAGGGCGGGAGACCCAGTACTTC

v_call: TRBV6-1
d_call: -
j_call: TRBJ2-4
clone_size: -
cdr3_aa: CASSDYGAYF
cdr3_nt: TGTGCCAGCAGTGATTACGGGGCGTACTTC

v_call: TRBV7-7
d_call: TRBD2
j_call: TRBJ2-7
clone_size: -
cdr3_aa: CASSRGTSADNEQYF
cdr3_nt: TGTGCCAGCAGCCGGGGGACTAGCGCCGACAATGAGCAGTACTTC

v_call: TRBV5-5
d_call: -
j_call: TRBJ2-3
clone_size: -
cdr3_aa: CASSSLVTGQDTQYF
cdr3_nt: TGTGCCAGCAGCTCCCTTGTTACAGGGCAAGATACGCAGTATTTT

v_call: TRBV2
d_call: TRBD1
j_call: TRBJ1-5
clone_size: few
cdr3_aa: CASSVDRGLNQPQHF
cdr3_nt: TGTGCCAGCAGTGTGGATAGGGGGCTAAATCAGCCCCAGCATTTT

v_call: TRBV6-7
d_call: -
j_call: TRBJ2-5
clone_size: -
cdr3_aa: CASPLPPGQETQYF
cdr3_nt: TGCGCCAGCCCTTTGCCCCCCGGGCAAGAGACCCAGTACTTC

v_call: TRBV12-3/TRBV12-4
d_call: -
j_call: TRBJ2-7
clone_size: few
cdr3_aa: CASSTSHERYF
cdr3_nt: TGTGCCAGCAGTACCAGCCACGAGCGGTACTTC

v_call: TRBV12-3/TRBV12-4
d_call: -
j_call: TRBJ1-6
clone_size: -
cdr3_aa: CASSLRIVGSLNSPLHF
cdr3_nt: TGTGCCAGCAGTTTAAGGATTGTCGGGAGCCTTAATTCACCCCTCCACTTT

v_call: TRBV6-2/TRBV6-3
d_call: TRBD1
j_call: TRBJ2-7
clone_size: -
cdr3_aa: CASSYPMDRNSYEQYF
cdr3_nt: TGTGCCAGCAGTTACCCCATGGACAGGAACTCCTACGAGCAGTACTTC

v_call: TRBV10-2
d_call: TRBD2
j_call: TRBJ2-1
clone_size: few
cdr3_aa: CASRGSGGREQFF
cdr3_nt: TGCGCCAGCAGAGGTAGCGGGGGTCGTGAGCAGTTCTTC

v_call: TRBV6-2/TRBV6-3
d_call: -
j_call: TRBJ2-3
clone_size: -
cdr3_aa: CASKMSSTVTDTQYF
cdr3_nt: TGTGCCAGCAAAATGAGCTCAACAGTAACAGATACGCAGTATTTT

v_call: TRBV30
d_call: -
j_call: TRBJ2-3
clone_size: -
cdr3_aa: CAADPPGATDTQYF
cdr3_nt: TGTGCCGCCGACCCCCCGGGGGCGACAGATACGCAGTATTTT

v_call: TRBV6-6
d_call: -
j_call: TRBJ1-5
clone_size: few
cdr3_aa: CASKVRNQPQHF
cdr3_nt: TGTGCCAGCAAGGTCAGAAATCAGCCCCAGCATTTT

v_call: TRBV25-1
d_call: TRBD1
j_call: TRBJ2-7
clone_size: many
cdr3_aa: CASRETGGEQYF
cdr3_nt: TGTGCCAGCAGGGAGACAGGGGGCGAGCAGTACTTC